One sample yielded the 15 T cell receptor beta chains listed below, sequenced in a study of T cell repertoires in cytomegalovirus infection. TCRdb reprocessed the reads with MiXCR, giving one entry per CDR3 protein. The sample contains 290,000 or so distinct CDR3 sequences, around 10% of which appear only once. Sequencing was performed on PBMCs. These receptors originate from a human donor in good health (CMV status not recorded). Some clones in this sample may be carry-over from other donors' samples.

This clonotype was found many times. V gene TRBV7-2 combines with J gene TRBJ2-5; TRBD2 agrees at 8 bases. The V gene's germline CDR1 is SGHTA and CDR2 FQGNSA. Trimming removed 4 bases from V and 2 bases from J; junction bases left unmatched: 9. The CDR3 is made up of 16 amino acids. Here the CDR3 DNA reads TGTGCCAGCAGCTATTCCGCCACGGGGGGGCAAGAGACCCAGTACTTC. It specifies CASSYSATGGQETQYF.

This clonotype was seen repeatedly, ten times or more. The chain uses TRBV5-6 and TRBJ1-2; D remains ambiguous. Per germline, CDR1 SGHDT and CDR2 YYEEEE. The CDR3 is made up of 11 amino acids. The ends were cut back, 4 bases at V and 8 bases at J, with 9 bases in the middle. CDR3 nucleotides: TGTGCCAGCAGCGCCCAAGGGGGCTACACCTTC. Amino acids: CASSAQGGYTF.

This clonotype came up many times. The chain joins TRBV6-5 to TRBJ1-1, with D perhaps matching TRBD1 (6 bases). This CDR3 is built from 13 residues. In germline, CDR1 is MNHEY, CDR2 SVGAGI. V gave up 3 bases and J gave up 8 bases, with 13 bases separating them. DNA of the CDR3: TGTGCCAGCAGTTATTTCGGGCAGGGGGAAGCTTTCTTT. Its protein product is CASSYFGQGEAFF.

Only a few counts were recorded for this clonotype. V gene TRBV29-1 combines with J gene TRBJ1-5; 9 bases fit TRBD1. The CDR3 is 14 residues long. In germline, CDR1 is SQVTM, CDR2 ANQGSEA. Trimming took 4 bases from V and 0 from J; bases not matched to a gene: 1. The DNA for the CDR3 is TGCAGCGTTGGGACAGGGGATAGCAATCAGCCCCAGCATTTT. The encoded protein is CSVGTGDSNQPQHF. Drawing the rest from reference TRBV29-1 and TRBJ1-5, the complete variable domain is SAVISQKPSRDICQRGTSLTIQCQVDSQVTMMFWYRQQPGQSLTLIATANQGSEATYESGFVIDKFPISRPNLTFSTLTVSNMSPEDSSIYLCSVGTGDSNQPQHFGDGTRLSIL.

This clonotype was seen at least ten times. The V and J genes are TRBV29-1 and TRBJ2-1; D unclear. This CDR3 is 14 amino acids long. Deletions cut 3 bases from V and 8 bases from J, with 17 bases between. Germline values: CDR1 SQVTM, CDR2 ANQGSEA. The CDR3 nucleotides are TGCAGCGTTGATTTTGGGTCGATGGGCCATGAGCAGTTCTTC. It translates to CSVDFGSMGHEQFF.

This clonotype was seen at least ten times. V and J are TRBV7-9 and TRBJ2-1; 12 bases fit TRBD2. Per germline, CDR1 SEHNR and CDR2 FQNEAQ (reference sequence). Losses at the gene ends were 1 base for V and 2 bases for J; bases not matched to a gene: 9. There are 19 residues in the CDR3. CDR3 bases: TGTGCCAGCAGCTTAGTTGCGACTAGCGGGGGTCGGGCCTACAATGAGCAGTTCTTC. It yields the protein CASSLVATSGGRAYNEQFF.

Ten or more counts support this clonotype. The chain recombines TRBV20-1 with TRBJ1-5; D gene unclear. This CDR3 spans 13 amino acids. The germline V gene has CDR1 DFQATT and CDR2 SNEGSKA (reference sequence). V was clipped by 5 bases and J by 8 bases, with 16 bases between them. The CDR3 here is CSAPTRPGEPQHF. The CDR3 DNA follows: TGCAGTGCTCCAACACGGCCCGGGGAGCCCCAGCATTTT.

The chain combines TRBV4-1 with TRBJ1-1; D perhaps matches TRBD1 (6 bases). The CDR3 covers 16 residues. Looked up from germline, CDR1 is MGHRA and CDR2 is YSYEKL. V dropped 3 bases and J dropped 1 base, with 15 bases sitting between them. The CDR3 DNA reads as TGCGCCAGCAGCCAGCCTCCAGGGGTAACGAACACTGAAGCTTTCTTT. Its translation: CASSQPPGVTNTEAFF.

This clonotype was counted a few times. The chain couples TRBV19 to TRBJ1-5; 7 nucleotides match TRBD1. Germline V CDR1 and CDR2: LNHDA, SQIVND (reference sequence). V was pared by 4 bases and J by 1 base, with 4 bases of the junction left unmatched. The CDR3 extends over 15 amino acids. As DNA, the CDR3 is TGTGCCAGTAGTACTGTACAGGGGAGCAATCAGCCCCAGCATTTT. This sequence encodes CASSTVQGSNQPQHF.

The gene calls are TRBV11-3 and TRBJ2-1; TRBD2 might be the D (6 bases). Trimming pared 8 bases from V and 7 bases from J, leaving 12 bases between. The V gene's germline CDR1 is SGHNT and CDR2 YENEEA. This CDR3 has 12 residues. Here the CDR3 reads CASGFGGNEQFF. The CDR3 DNA sequence: TGTGCCAGCGGGTTTGGGGGGAATGAGCAGTTCTTC.

CDR3 bases: TGCAGCGCGGAGGGCACCCGGGAGCAGTTCTTC. As protein: CSAEGTREQFF. The chain employs TRBV29-1 and TRBJ2-1; TRBD2 is a possible D gene (6 bases). V dropped 7 bases and J dropped 10 bases, with 14 bases sitting between them. The CDR3 loop spans 11 amino acids. Per germline, CDR1 SQVTM and CDR2 ANQGSEA.

This clonotype showed up many times. The chain uses TRBV11-2 and TRBJ1-5; the D gene is possibly TRBD1 (5 bases). The CDR3 length is 15 residues. Looked up from germline, CDR1 is SGHAT and CDR2 is FQNNGV. Trimming shortened V by 5 bases and J by 3 bases, and 14 bases separated the two germline ends. CDR3 DNA sequence: TGTGCCAGCAGCGGAGGGGTGACGGCCAATCAGCCCCAGCATTTT. It is translated as CASSGGVTANQPQHF.

The chain employs TRBV2 and TRBJ1-1; TRBD1 aligns across 9 bases. Germline-derived CDR1 and CDR2 are SNHLY and FYNNEI. CDR3 length equals 15 residues. Losses at the gene ends were 6 bases for V and 4 bases for J; bases not matched to a gene: 9. In DNA, the CDR3 is TGTGCCAGCAGGAAGGGACAGGGTGGCGGCACTGAAGCTTTCTTT. Amino acid sequence: CASRKGQGGGTEAFF.

This clonotype appeared a few times. The rearrangement joins TRBV27 to TRBJ1-1; D gene ambiguous. There are 15 residues in the CDR3. Trimming shortened V by 2 bases and J by 4 bases, and 14 bases separated the two germline ends. CDR1 is MNHEY and CDR2 is SMNVEV in the germline V gene (reference sequence). CDR3 DNA sequence: TGTGCCAGCAGTTTAAATGGGCTACGAGGCACTGAAGCTTTCTTT. Encoded protein: CASSLNGLRGTEAFF.

Ten or more counts support this clonotype. The V call is TRBV6-2 or TRBV6-3, the J call TRBJ1-1; D is undetermined. Germline lookup yields CDR1 MNHEY and CDR2 SVGEGT. V lost 8 bases and J 2 bases, leaving 18 bases between the germline ends. The CDR3 has 15 amino acids. The DNA of the CDR3 is TGTGCCAGCTTCCCTGGGGAAGCGAGAAACACTGAAGCTTTCTTT. Encoded protein: CASFPGEARNTEAFF.